These 4 T cell receptor beta chains came from one sample sequenced in a study of Graves' ophthalmopathy and Graves' hyperthyroidism. Amplification targeted the TCR beta CDR3 regions, with RNA transcripts as the source material. HTBI primers primed a first-round RT-PCR, and a second-round multiplex PCR followed. One entry per CDR3 protein results from TCRdb running MiXCR on the multiplex PCR reads. This table has approximately 700,000 distinct CDR3 sequences, around 40% appearing once. Input material: peripheral blood. The receptor source for this set is an adult man with Graves' ophthalmopathy.

This clonotype was seen once. A much larger clone is a single base away; this may be a read error. The rearrangement joins TRBV24-1 to TRBJ1-5; D not resolved. CDR1 KGHDR and CDR2 SFDVKD come from the germline V gene. The CDR3 extends over 14 amino acids. CDR3 nucleotide sequence: TGTGCCGCCAGTGAAGACGGCCCAAATCAGCCCCAGCATTTT. Translating it yields CAASEDGPNQPQHF.

The V call is TRBV6-5, the J call TRBJ1-5; 11 nucleotides line up with TRBD1. Looked up from germline, CDR1 is MNHEY and CDR2 is SVGAGI. The CDR3 spans 17 residues. V shed 5 bases, J shed 1 base, and the junction held 7 bases outside the gene matches. CDR3 protein: CASSPRTGGSSNQPQHF. CDR3 in DNA: TGTGCCAGCAGTCCGAGGACAGGGGGCTCAAGCAATCAGCCCCAGCATTTT.

This clonotype was detected ten times or more. The rearrangement joins TRBV7-9 to TRBJ1-1; D call uncertain. From germline, CDR1 is SEHNR and CDR2 FQNEAQ (reference sequence). The length of the CDR3 is 14 residues. The V and J ends lost 3 bases and 3 bases respectively, with 11 bases between them. The CDR3 DNA reads as TGTGCCAGCAGCTTTGATCAGAGCTACACTGAAGCTTTCTTT. It codes for CASSFDQSYTEAFF.

As for this clonotype: Because the CDR3 is missing its conserved closing phenylalanine or tryptophan, this is likely a read error. It is unclear where the CDR3 begins or ends on the DNA, so no DNA is shown, and the CDR3 is as TCRdb lists it. The gene calls are TRBV15 and TRBJ1-3. The CDR3 totals 8 residues, both ends included. Germline V gives CDR1 LNHNV, CDR2 YYDKDF (reference sequence). CDR3 region: CATSRDIA.